Following are 9 T cell receptor beta chains from one sample sequenced in a study of T cells after posttransplantation cyclophosphamide. Busulfan-fludarabine conditioning, marrow transplant, and cyclophosphamide on days +3 and +4 were administered. Generated by immunoSEQ multiplex PCR, the TCRdb table keeps only in-frame clones and is missing some. Altogether under 7,500 clones were found in the sample, and no singletons occur. The sequencing here drew on PBMCs, taken after allogeneic stem cell transplant with posttransplant cyclophosphamide. These receptors all stem from a female patient aged 50-59 years who received an allogeneic stem cell transplant from an unrelated donor, was CMV-positive, and had acute GVHD only. The T cells may partly be graft donor cells.

A remark on this clone: Since a far larger clone is one base different, this is likely a read error. The chain is built from TRBV11-2 and TRBJ2-7; maybe TRBD2 (6 bases). The last part of the DNA fits TRBJ2-5 better; the J call may be wrong. Germline CDR1 SGHAT, CDR2 FQNNGV. The CDR3 covers 16 residues. DNA of the CDR3: TGTGCCAGCAGCTCAGTGGGAGGAGGGGACCAAGGGACCCAGTACTTC. Protein: CASSSVGGGDQGTQYF.

This clone occurred many times. The chain uses TRBV5-1 and TRBJ2-2; D perhaps matches TRBD2 (7 bases). Deletions cut 4 bases from V and 7 bases from J, with 20 bases between. Looked up from germline, CDR1 is SGHRS and CDR2 is YFSETQ. CDR3 length equals 16 residues. CDR3 coding DNA: TGCGCCAGCAGCCCGAGCGGGACACCTGGGAGCGGGGAGCTGTTTTTT. Its protein product is CASSPSGTPGSGELFF.

This clone was counted at least ten times. The chain carries TRBV4-1 and TRBJ1-5; D might be TRBD1 (6 bases). Germline CDR1 MGHRA, CDR2 YSYEKL. The CDR3 covers 15 residues. V lost 0 bases to trimming and J lost 7 bases, with 13 bases between them. CDR3 loop: CASSQDGYRDQPQHF. The CDR3 DNA follows: TGCGCCAGCAGCCAAGATGGTTACAGGGACCAGCCCCAGCATTTT.

This clone was detected a few times. This chain links TRBV29-1 with TRBJ2-5, with TRBD1 identical over 8 bases. The J call may be wrong; the DNA end is better matched by TRBJ2-7. Germline CDR1 and CDR2: SQVTM and ANQGSEA. The CDR3 covers 12 residues. In nucleotides, the CDR3 is TGCAGCGCCCGGACAGGGCTCTACGAGCAGTACTTC. This encodes CSARTGLYEQYF.

This clone is medium-sized within its sample. The chain combines TRBV14 with TRBJ2-1, with TRBD2 identical over 8 bases. J lost 2 bases, V lost 3 bases, and 3 bases had no gene match. The CDR3 is 15 residues long. The germline V gene encodes CDR1 SGHDN and CDR2 FVKESK. CDR3 bases: TGTGCCAGCAGCCACACGGGAGGGACCTACAATGAGCAGTTCTTC. Protein sequence: CASSHTGGTYNEQFF.

This clone occurred many times. The rearrangement links TRBV9 to TRBJ2-1; the match to TRBD2 covers 12 bases. J gave up 8 bases and V 4 bases, and 4 bases lay outside the gene matches. CDR3 length equals 14 residues. CDR1 and CDR2 from the germline V gene are SGDLS and YYNGEE. CDR3 sequence reads: CASSLAGGYDEQFF. The CDR3 DNA reads TGTGCCAGCAGCCTAGCGGGAGGGTATGATGAGCAGTTCTTC.

This clone has a count of ten or more. This sequence joins TRBV5-4 and TRBJ2-2; 11 positions agree with TRBD2. The CDR3 runs 16 residues. J was trimmed by 3 bases and V by 0 bases; bases with no gene match: 1. CDR1 and CDR2 (germline): SGHNT, YYREEE (reference sequence). The CDR3 DNA reads TGTGCCAGCAGCTTGGTAGCGGGGGGGTACACCGGGGAGCTGTTTTTT. It is translated as CASSLVAGGYTGELFF.

This clone was recorded at least ten times. This rearrangement joins TRBV29-1 to TRBJ2-7, with 9 bases lining up with TRBD1. This CDR3 spans 14 amino acids. The trim removed 6 bases at V and 7 bases at J, leaving 13 bases unmatched. CDR1 and CDR2 from the germline V gene are SQVTM and ANQGSEA. The CDR3 nucleotides read TGCAGCGTAGAGACCCGGGACAGGGTGGCGGAGCAGTACTTC. This encodes CSVETRDRVAEQYF.

The table lists this clone with many counts. This chain links TRBV28 with TRBJ2-1, with a weak D call TRBD2 (7 bases). The V and J ends lost 3 bases and 6 bases respectively, with 12 bases between them. The CDR3 totals 14 residues. The germline CDR1 and CDR2 sequences are MDHEN and SYDVKM. Here the CDR3 reads CASSLGGRLNEQFF. The CDR3, as DNA: TGTGCCAGCAGTTTGGGGGGGCGCCTCAATGAGCAGTTCTTC.